These 8 T cell receptor beta chains originate from one sample sequenced in a study of blood T cell repertoires in COVID-19. Profiling relied on immunoSEQ multiplex PCR, and the TCRdb table lists in-frame clones only, not all of them. Of some 80,000 clones in the sample, about nine tenths are singletons; the top ten hold about 2.4%. Source material: peripheral blood. The receptors were sampled from a human donor in a cohort sampled during active COVID-19.

The rearrangement joins TRBV28 to TRBJ2-7; 7 bases are shared with TRBD1. With 5 bases clipped from V and 2 bases from J, the junction kept 6 bases outside the gene matches. Per germline, CDR1 MDHEN and CDR2 SYDVKM. The CDR3 consists of 14 residues. For the CDR3, the DNA is TGTGCCAGCAGTACACAGGGGTTTGCCTACGAGCAGTACTTC. Translated: CASSTQGFAYEQYF.

J is TRBJ2-7 and V is TRBV25-1, with a tentative D call TRBD2 (5 bases). CDR3 length equals 14 residues. CDR1 is MGHDK, CDR2 SYGVNS, per germline. Trimming pared 3 bases from V and 7 bases from J, leaving 16 bases between. As DNA, the CDR3 is TGTGCCAGCAGTGACGGCAACGCCCCGGGGGAGCAGTACTTC. Amino acid sequence: CASSDGNAPGEQYF.

This clone has a handful of counts. This rearrangement joins TRBV19 to TRBJ2-1; possibly TRBD2 for D (6 bases). CDR3 length: 13 amino acids. Deletions cut 6 bases from V and 7 bases from J, with 13 bases between. The germline V gene encodes CDR1 LNHDA and CDR2 SQIVND (reference sequence). The CDR3 here is CASRGTGRNEQFF. As DNA, the CDR3 is TGTGCCAGTAGGGGGACTGGGAGGAATGAGCAGTTCTTC.

The chain uses TRBV5-6 and TRBJ1-6; the D gene is possibly TRBD1 (6 bases). The V gene lost 3 bases and the J gene lost 6 bases, with 13 bases spanning the gap. In germline, CDR1 is SGHDT, CDR2 YYEEEE. This CDR3 comprises 15 residues. CDR3 sequence reads: CASSSRTVPNSPLHF. The CDR3 bases are TGTGCCAGCAGCTCTCGGACAGTGCCTAATTCACCCCTCCACTTT.

This sequence joins TRBV5-1 and TRBJ2-7, with 13 bases identical to TRBD2. The CDR3 has 15 amino acids. Per the germline V gene, CDR1 is SGHRS and CDR2 is YFSETQ. V was pared by 2 bases and J by 3 bases, with 2 bases of the junction left unmatched. The CDR3 is CASSFGTSGDYEQYF. The CDR3 DNA reads as TGCGCCAGCAGCTTCGGGACTAGCGGGGACTACGAGCAGTACTTC.

V gene TRBV9 combines with J gene TRBJ1-1; the D is unclear. The germline V and J ends were trimmed by 6 bases and 1 base, with 7 bases remaining between them. Germline V CDR1 and CDR2: SGDLS, YYNGEE. The CDR3 runs 12 residues. The CDR3, as DNA: TGTGCCAGCAATCGAGGGAACACTGAAGCTTTCTTT. Protein product: CASNRGNTEAFF.

For the CDR3, the DNA is TGTGCCAGCTCACCAAAACAGGACTCTGGAAACACCATATATTTT. It specifies CASSPKQDSGNTIYF. V is TRBV18 and J is TRBJ1-3; weak D call: TRBD1 (5 bases). The germline V and J ends were trimmed by 2 bases and 0 bases, with 8 bases remaining between them. From germline, CDR1 is KGHSH and CDR2 LQKENI. This CDR3 spans 15 amino acids.

The chain recombines TRBV7-9 with TRBJ1-4, with D unclear. The V gene's germline CDR1 is SEHNR and CDR2 FQNEAQ (reference sequence). CDR3 length: 15 residues. Trimming took off 4 bases at V and 0 bases at J, with 9 bases between the two ends. The CDR3 DNA reads TGTGCCAGCAGCTCCTATAATGCAACTAATGAAAAACTGTTTTTT. Protein: CASSSYNATNEKLFF. The complete variable domain, with remaining parts taken from reference TRBV7-9 and TRBJ1-4, reads DTGVSQNPRHKITKRGQNVTFRCDPISEHNRLYWYRQTLGQGPEFLTYFQNEAQLEKSRLLSDRFSAERPKGSFSTLEIQRTEQGDSAMYLCASSSYNATNEKLFFGSGTQLSVL.